Below are 5 T cell receptor beta chains sequenced from a single sample in a study of T cells in tumors after PD-1 blockade. Only in-frame clones appear in the TCRdb table, and some are missing; sequencing was by immunoSEQ multiplex PCR. The sample includes approximately 15,000 clones, over 80% of them seen just once. This specimen consisted of PBMCs, obtained after anti-PD-1 treatment. These receptors were obtained from a human donor with basal cell carcinoma.

The chain has TRBV2 and TRBJ1-1, with no clear D. V was cut by 5 bases and J by 2 bases, with 9 bases left in between. The CDR3 spans 13 residues. Germline V gives CDR1 SNHLY, CDR2 FYNNEI. The CDR3 nucleotides are TGTGCCAGCAGTCTCTGGGGTAACACTGAAGCTTTCTTT. Translation gives CASSLWGNTEAFF.

This chain uses TRBV7-9 with TRBJ1-2; D gene uncertain. Germline V lookup: CDR1 SEHNR, CDR2 FQNEAQ (reference sequence). V was cut by 5 bases and J by 8 bases, with 12 bases left in between. The CDR3 sequence is 12 residues long. In nucleotides, the CDR3 is TGTGCCAGCAGCACCAGATCTCTGGGCTACACCTTC. Translating gives CASSTRSLGYTF. Filled out from reference TRBV7-9 and TRBJ1-2, the complete variable domain reads DTGVSQNPRHKITKRGQNVTFRCDPISEHNRLYWYRQTLGQGPEFLTYFQNEAQLEKSRLLSDRFSAERPKGSFSTLEIQRTEQGDSAMYLCASSTRSLGYTFGSGTRLTVV.

The CDR3 loop is CASTASAALEQYF. The CDR3 bases are TGTGCCAGCACCGCATCTGCTGCCCTGGAGCAGTACTTC. The rearrangement uses TRBV2 and TRBJ2-7, with no clear D. The V gene's germline CDR1 is SNHLY and CDR2 FYNNEI. This CDR3 contains 13 residues. Trimming took 7 bases from V and 7 from J, leaving 17 bases between them.

The chain employs TRBV30 and TRBJ1-4; a weak D match, TRBD1 (6 bases). The CDR3 has 17 amino acids. V lost 3 bases to trimming and J lost 6 bases, with 23 bases between them. Germline CDR1 GTSNPN, CDR2 SVGIG (reference sequence). CDR3 amino acids: CAWRIKQGRGMYEKLFF. Here the CDR3 DNA reads TGTGCCTGGAGAATCAAACAGGGACGGGGGATGTATGAAAAACTGTTTTTT.

V is TRBV12-5 and J is TRBJ2-1; D possibly uses TRBD1 or TRBD2 (6 bases each). This CDR3 spans 16 amino acids. V lost 6 bases and J lost 0, with 15 bases in between. The germline V gene has CDR1 LGHNT and CDR2 FRNRAP. This CDR3 reads CASGTDRGPSYNEQFF. The CDR3 DNA is TGTGCTAGTGGAACCGACCGGGGGCCCTCCTACAATGAGCAGTTCTTC.